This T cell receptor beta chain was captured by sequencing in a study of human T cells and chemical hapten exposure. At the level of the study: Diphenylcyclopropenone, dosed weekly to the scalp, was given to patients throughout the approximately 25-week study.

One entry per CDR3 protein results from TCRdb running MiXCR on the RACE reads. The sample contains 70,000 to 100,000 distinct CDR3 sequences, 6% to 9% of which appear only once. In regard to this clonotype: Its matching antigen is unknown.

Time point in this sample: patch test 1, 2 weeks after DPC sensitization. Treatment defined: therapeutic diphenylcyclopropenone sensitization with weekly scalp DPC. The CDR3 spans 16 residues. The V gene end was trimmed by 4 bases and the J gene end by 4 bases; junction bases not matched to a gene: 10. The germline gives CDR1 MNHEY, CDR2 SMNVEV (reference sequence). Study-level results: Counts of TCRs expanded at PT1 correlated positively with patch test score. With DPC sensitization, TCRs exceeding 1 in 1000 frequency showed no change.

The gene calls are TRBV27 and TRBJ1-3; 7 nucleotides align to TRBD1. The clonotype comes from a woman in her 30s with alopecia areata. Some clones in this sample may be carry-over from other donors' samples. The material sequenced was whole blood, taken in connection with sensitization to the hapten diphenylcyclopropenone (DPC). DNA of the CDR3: TGTGCCAGCAGTTCCCTGAAGGGGGCGAAGGGAAACACCATATATTTT. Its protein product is CASSSLKGAKGNTIYF.